Listed here are 21 T cell receptor beta chains from one sample, sequenced in a study of blood T cell repertoires in COVID-19. TCRdb's table, derived via immunoSEQ multiplex PCR, lists solely in-frame clones and lacks some. The table includes tens of thousands of clones, approximately 84% detected once. Sequencing was carried out using peripheral blood. The receptors come from a man aged 55 to 69 with acute or convalescent COVID-19.

CDR3 bases: TGTGCCAGTAGTATTGGTGGACTAGCGGGGGTTGGGGAGCAGTTCTTC. Residues: CASSIGGLAGVGEQFF. The chain uses TRBV19 and TRBJ2-1, with 13 positions matching TRBD2. The germline V gene encodes CDR1 LNHDA and CDR2 SQIVND (reference sequence). With V trimmed by 3 bases and J by 10 bases, 9 bases remained unmatched. The CDR3 is made up of 16 amino acids. The full variable domain, with the rest looked up from reference TRBV19 and TRBJ2-1, is DGGITQSPKYLFRKEGQNVTLSCEQNLNHDAMYWYRQDPGQGLRLIYYSQIVNDFQKGDIAEGYSVSREKKESFPLTVTSAQKNPTAFYLCASSIGGLAGVGEQFFGPGTRLTVL.

The chain is built from TRBV4-1 and TRBJ2-1, with D possibly TRBD1 on 6 matching bases. In germline, CDR1 is MGHRA, CDR2 YSYEKL. Between the trimmed V and J ends, which lost 1 base and 9 bases, there was a span of 13 bases. CDR3 length: 14 amino acids. The CDR3 nucleotides read TGCGCCAGCAGCCAAGCTCAGGGGCTCGTTGAGCAGTTCTTC. Translated: CASSQAQGLVEQFF.

This chain joins TRBV9 and TRBJ1-1; no reliable D call. The CDR3 contains 14 residues. CDR1 SGDLS and CDR2 YYNGEE come from the germline V gene. V lost 0 bases to trimming and J lost 6 bases, with 12 bases between them. CDR3 sequence (DNA): TGTGCCAGCAGCGTAGAAGGTGGAGGCCCTGAAGCTTTCTTT. The encoded protein is CASSVEGGGPEAFF.

This chain joins TRBV11-2 and TRBJ1-6, with TRBD1 matching over 7 bases. Germline CDR1 is SGHAT and CDR2 is FQNNGV. V was pared by 9 bases and J by 6 bases, with 5 bases of the junction left unmatched. This CDR3 is built from 13 residues. CDR3 sequence reads: CASSTGANSPLHF. The CDR3 DNA follows: TGTGCCAGTTCTACAGGGGCTAATTCACCCCTCCACTTT.

This chain joins TRBV5-1 and TRBJ2-1; 8 positions agree with TRBD1. V shed 0 bases and J 3 bases; nucleotides not matched to a gene: 5. Germline values: CDR1 SGHRS, CDR2 YFSETQ. This CDR3 is built from 16 residues. CDR3 sequence reads: CASSLDGTGVYNEQFF. CDR3 nucleotide sequence: TGCGCCAGCAGCTTGGACGGGACAGGAGTCTACAATGAGCAGTTCTTC.

This chain joins TRBV4-1 and TRBJ1-3; tentative D call: TRBD1 (6 bases). The CDR3 contains 15 residues. Between the trimmed V and J ends, which lost 7 bases and 0 bases, there was a span of 13 bases. The germline gives CDR1 MGHRA, CDR2 YSYEKL. The CDR3 loop reads CASNLGQYSGNTIYF. CDR3 nucleotide sequence: TGCGCCAGCAACCTAGGACAGTACTCTGGAAACACCATATATTTT.

This clone has more than one count but fewer than ten. The CDR3 loop reads CSVVGGGNTEAFF. In DNA, the CDR3 is TGCAGCGTTGTGGGGGGGGGCAACACTGAAGCTTTCTTT. This chain links TRBV29-1 with TRBJ1-1, with D possibly TRBD1 on 6 matching bases. Germline lookup yields CDR1 SQVTM and CDR2 ANQGSEA. CDR3 length equals 13 residues. The V gene lost 4 bases and the J gene lost 2 bases, with 11 bases spanning the gap.

The sample holds one count of this clone. V is TRBV27 and J is TRBJ2-7, with D perhaps TRBD1 (6 bases). Germline V lookup: CDR1 MNHEY, CDR2 SMNVEV (reference sequence). V was pared by 5 bases and J by 2 bases, with 13 bases between. The CDR3 contains 14 residues. CDR3 in amino acids: CASSHTGYPYEQYF. CDR3 sequence (DNA): TGTGCCAGCAGTCATACAGGGTACCCCTACGAGCAGTACTTC.

The genes are TRBV6-2 or TRBV6-3 and TRBJ1-5, with TRBD1 matching 11 bases. After removal of 4 bases from V and 2 bases from J, the junction contained 7 bases not matched to a gene. The CDR3 has 17 amino acids. Germline V gene lookup returns CDR1 MNHEY and CDR2 SVGEGT. CDR3 bases: TGTGCCAGCAGTTTAAGGACAGGGGGCGAAGGCAATCAGCCCCAGCATTTT. This translates into CASSLRTGGEGNQPQHF.

The V gene is TRBV24-1, the J gene TRBJ1-2; D perhaps matches TRBD1 (5 bases). The CDR3 sequence is 13 residues long. Germline V gene lookup returns CDR1 KGHDR and CDR2 SFDVKD. Between the trimmed V and J ends, which lost 3 bases and 8 bases, there was a span of 12 bases. The CDR3: CATSDTIRGGYTF. The CDR3, as DNA: TGTGCCACCAGTGATACGATAAGGGGCGGCTACACCTTC.

This clone was seen more than once but under ten times. The chain carries TRBV7-2 and TRBJ1-1; 7 bases match TRBD1. Trimming removed 3 bases from V and 1 base from J; junction bases left unmatched: 2. Germline V gives CDR1 SGHTA, CDR2 FQGNSA. This CDR3 has 14 residues. The CDR3, as DNA: TGTGCCAGCAGCTTGGGGACAGCGAACACTGAAGCTTTCTTT. This encodes CASSLGTANTEAFF.

The V gene is TRBV5-1, the J gene TRBJ1-6, with 9 nucleotides matching TRBD1. J gave up 9 bases and V 4 bases, and 14 bases lay outside the gene matches. The germline V gene encodes CDR1 SGHRS and CDR2 YFSETQ. The CDR3 is 17 residues long. In DNA form, the CDR3 reads TGCGCCAGCAGCACCGAACCCCGGGACAGGGCCACTTCACCCCTCCACTTT. Translation gives CASSTEPRDRATSPLHF.

The chain uses TRBV6-5 and TRBJ2-1; D is unclear. The CDR3 covers 13 residues. The V gene lost 6 bases and the J gene lost 5 bases, with 11 bases spanning the gap. The V gene's germline CDR1 is MNHEY and CDR2 SVGAGI. This CDR3 is CASRKPSNNEQFF. Here the CDR3 DNA reads TGTGCCAGCAGAAAACCAAGCAACAATGAGCAGTTCTTC.

The count of this clone is one. V is TRBV11-2 and J is TRBJ2-1; weak D call: TRBD1 (6 bases). Trimming left V 3 bases short and J 7 bases short, with 13 bases between. Per germline, CDR1 SGHAT and CDR2 FQNNGV. This CDR3 has 14 residues. The CDR3 region has the DNA TGTGCCAGCAGCTTGATGGACAGCACAAATGAGCAGTTCTTC. Amino acids: CASSLMDSTNEQFF.

The chain links TRBV7-2 to TRBJ1-1, with 9 positions matching TRBD1. CDR1 is SGHTA, CDR2 FQGNSA, per germline. This CDR3 contains 14 residues. The J segment lost 1 base and the V segment lost 5 bases, leaving 2 bases of the junction unmatched. The CDR3 is CASSGQGRNTEAFF. Written as DNA, the CDR3 is TGTGCCAGCAGCGGACAGGGGAGGAACACTGAAGCTTTCTTT. The full variable domain, with the rest looked up from reference TRBV7-2 and TRBJ1-1, is GAGVSQSPSNKVTEKGKDVELRCDPISGHTALYWYRQSLGQGLEFLIYFQGNSAPDKSGLPSDRFSAERTGGSVSTLTIQRTQQEDSAVYLCASSGQGRNTEAFFGQGTRLTVV.

A remark on this clone: The same CDR3 arises from other DNA sequences in this sample as well. CDR3 nucleotide sequence: TGTGCCAGCTCACAGGGGGCTGACACTGAAGCTTTCTTT. It codes for CASSQGADTEAFF. The rearrangement uses TRBV18 and TRBJ1-1; 7 bases are a match to TRBD1. The J segment lost 3 bases and the V segment lost 4 bases, leaving 2 bases of the junction unmatched. The CDR3 is 13 residues long. CDR1 and CDR2 from the germline V gene are KGHSH and LQKENI.

The chain is built from TRBV29-1 and TRBJ2-7; D is unclear. The CDR3 is 12 residues long. Germline V CDR1 and CDR2: SQVTM, ANQGSEA. V was clipped by 5 bases and J by 4 bases, with 12 bases between them. The CDR3 is CSVTLSSYEQYF. DNA for the CDR3: TGCAGCGTTACGCTAAGCTCTTACGAGCAGTACTTC.

The count of this clone is one. The V call is TRBV7-8, the J call TRBJ1-1; D is unresolved. Germline V gives CDR1 SGHVS, CDR2 FQNEAQ. This CDR3 has 14 amino acids. V lost 5 bases, J lost 1 base, and 11 bases lay in between. In DNA, the CDR3 is TGTGCCAGCAGCCGATTCACAGAGAACACTGAAGCTTTCTTT. This gives the protein CASSRFTENTEAFF.

Note on this clone: Additional DNA sequences in this sample encode the identical CDR3. V usage is TRBV10-3 and J usage is TRBJ2-1; TRBD1 might be the D (5 bases). CDR3 length equals 15 residues. V lost 2 bases and J lost 0, with 8 bases in between. Looked up from germline, CDR1 is ENHRY and CDR2 is SYGVKD. The CDR3 DNA follows: TGTGCCATCAGTGAGGACAGAAGCTCCTACAATGAGCAGTTCTTC. It translates to CAISEDRSSYNEQFF.

This chain joins TRBV2 and TRBJ2-5; unclear D gene. From germline, CDR1 is SNHLY and CDR2 FYNNEI. V lost 8 bases and J lost 5, with 12 bases in between. The CDR3 length is 12 residues. In nucleotides, the CDR3 is TGTGCCAGCTTTTACCGGTCGGAGACCCAGTACTTC. It specifies CASFYRSETQYF.

V gene TRBV7-9 combines with J gene TRBJ1-1; TRBD1 aligns across 7 bases. This CDR3 comprises 15 residues. The junction had 9 bases not matched to a gene; V was cut back by 2 bases and J by 6 bases. In germline, CDR1 is SEHNR, CDR2 FQNEAQ (reference sequence). The CDR3 spells CASSLRGQAKPEAFF. CDR3 DNA: TGTGCCAGCAGCTTACGCGGACAGGCAAAACCTGAAGCTTTCTTT. Full variable domain (missing parts from reference TRBV7-9 and TRBJ1-1): DTGVSQNPRHKITKRGQNVTFRCDPISEHNRLYWYRQTLGQGPEFLTYFQNEAQLEKSRLLSDRFSAERPKGSFSTLEIQRTEQGDSAMYLCASSLRGQAKPEAFFGQGTRLTVV.